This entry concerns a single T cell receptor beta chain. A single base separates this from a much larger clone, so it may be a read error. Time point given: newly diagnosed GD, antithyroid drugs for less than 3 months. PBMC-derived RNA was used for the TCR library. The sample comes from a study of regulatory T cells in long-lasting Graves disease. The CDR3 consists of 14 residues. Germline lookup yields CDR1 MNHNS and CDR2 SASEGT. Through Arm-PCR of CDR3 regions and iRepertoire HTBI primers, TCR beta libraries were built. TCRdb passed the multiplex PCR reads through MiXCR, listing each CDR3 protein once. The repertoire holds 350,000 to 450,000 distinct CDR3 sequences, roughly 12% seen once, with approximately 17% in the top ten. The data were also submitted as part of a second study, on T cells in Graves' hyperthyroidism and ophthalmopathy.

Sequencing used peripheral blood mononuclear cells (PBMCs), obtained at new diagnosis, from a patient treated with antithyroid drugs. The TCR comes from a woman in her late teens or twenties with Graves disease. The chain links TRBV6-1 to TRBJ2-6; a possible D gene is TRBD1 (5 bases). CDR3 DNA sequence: TGTGCCAGCTCTCCTTACTCTGGGGCCAACGTCCAGACTTTC. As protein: CASSPYSGANVQTF.